This is a list of T cell receptor beta chains from one sample in a study of blood T cell repertoires in COVID-19. Assay: immunoSEQ multiplex PCR; the TCRdb copy retains only in-frame clones and omits some. The table lists fewer than 200,000 clones, approximately 82% of them singletons, with about 19% in the top ten. Sequenced material: peripheral blood. The source is a woman aged 65 to 85 who had recovered from COVID-19. CDR3s include the opening cysteine and the closing phenylalanine or tryptophan. Each record gives: clone size, J gene, V gene, D gene, CDR3 protein, CDR3 DNA. A D gene is named only where the DNA matches it firmly. Part of the rows lack a size; the others show once, few, many or a class for expanded clones.

size: once; J: TRBJ2-3; V: TRBV3-1/TRBV3-2; D: TRBD2; CDR3: CASSPTSGRGEIPTDTQYF; DNA: TGTGCCAGCAGCCCGACTAGCGGGAGGGGTGAAATTCCCACAGATACGCAGTATTTT
size: .; J: TRBJ2-7; V: TRBV18; D: .; CDR3: CASSPLLDSPVYEQYF; DNA: TGTGCCAGCTCACCACTGCTGGACAGTCCGGTCTACGAGCAGTACTTC
size: .; J: TRBJ2-3; V: TRBV12-5; D: TRBD1; CDR3: CASQRQGNTDTQYF; DNA: TGTGCTAGCCAACGACAGGGGAACACAGATACGCAGTATTTT
size: few; J: TRBJ1-1; V: TRBV28; D: TRBD1; CDR3: CASSSGQGNTEAFF; DNA: TGTGCCAGCAGCTCGGGACAGGGGAACACTGAAGCTTTCTTT
size: .; J: TRBJ1-2; V: TRBV10-3; D: TRBD1; CDR3: CAISRQGDGYGYTF; DNA: TGTGCCATCAGCCGACAGGGAGACGGCTATGGCTACACCTTC
size: once; J: TRBJ1-4; V: TRBV5-1; D: .; CDR3: CASEPGPGGEKLFF; DNA: TGCGCCAGCGAACCGGGCCCCGGGGGTGAAAAACTGTTTTTT
size: .; J: TRBJ2-3; V: TRBV12-5; D: .; CDR3: CASGSPEGGTDTQYF; DNA: TGTGCTAGTGGTTCCCCTGAGGGGGGGACAGATACGCAGTATTTT
size: .; J: TRBJ2-3; V: TRBV10-3; D: .; CDR3: CAISETKSRPMRGSTDTQYF; DNA: TGTGCCATCAGTGAGACGAAATCCCGGCCCATGCGGGGAAGCACAGATACGCAGTATTTT
size: .; J: TRBJ1-1; V: TRBV15; D: TRBD1; CDR3: CATSRAPGQGAGTEAFF; DNA: TGTGCCACCAGCAGAGCCCCGGGACAGGGGGCTGGGACTGAAGCTTTCTTT
size: once; J: TRBJ2-1; V: TRBV10-3; D: .; CDR3: CAINSRENNEQFF; DNA: TGTGCCATCAACAGCCGGGAGAACAATGAGCAGTTCTTC
size: .; J: TRBJ2-7; V: TRBV6-5; D: .; CDR3: CASSYATRPYEQYF; DNA: TGTGCCAGCAGTTACGCGACTAGACCCTACGAGCAGTACTTC
size: .; J: TRBJ2-1; V: TRBV27; D: .; CDR3: CASSPARGTYNEQFF; DNA: TGTGCCAGCAGCCCCGCCCGGGGAACTTACAATGAGCAGTTCTTC
size: .; J: TRBJ1-1; V: TRBV10-3; D: TRBD1; CDR3: CAISEIQGVTEAFF; DNA: TGTGCCATCAGTGAGATACAGGGGGTCACTGAAGCTTTCTTT
size: .; J: TRBJ1-1; V: TRBV7-9; D: .; CDR3: CASSQSQGSTEAFF; DNA: TGTGCCAGCAGCCAGTCCCAGGGGAGCACTGAAGCTTTCTTT
size: .; J: TRBJ2-3; V: TRBV19; D: TRBD1; CDR3: CASSIDRWPGQGTPDTQYF; DNA: TGTGCCAGTAGTATAGATCGTTGGCCGGGACAGGGGACCCCAGATACGCAGTATTTT
size: .; J: TRBJ2-6; V: TRBV7-3; D: .; CDR3: CASSSNRSGANVLTF; DNA: TGTGCCAGCAGCTCCAACAGATCTGGGGCCAACGTCCTGACTTTC
size: .; J: TRBJ2-4; V: TRBV7-9; D: TRBD2; CDR3: CASSGRGAKNIQYF; DNA: TGTGCCAGCAGCGGGAGGGGCGCCAAAAACATTCAGTACTTC
size: .; J: TRBJ1-2; V: TRBV7-9; D: TRBD1; CDR3: CASSHSTTGDYGYTF; DNA: TGTGCCAGCAGCCACTCAACAACAGGGGACTATGGCTACACCTTC
size: .; J: TRBJ2-7; V: TRBV21-1; D: .; CDR3: CASSKGCVCRWGAGYEQYF; DNA: TGTGCCAGCAGCAAAGGGTGTGTTTGTCGGTGGGGAGCAGGCTACGAGCAGTACTTC
size: .; J: TRBJ1-1; V: TRBV18; D: .; CDR3: CASSPRTGSPNTEAFF; DNA: TGTGCCAGCTCACCACGAACAGGGTCCCCGAACACTGAAGCTTTCTTT
size: .; J: TRBJ2-5; V: TRBV27; D: .; CDR3: CASSLMAGPGAQYF; DNA: TGTGCCAGCAGCCTTATGGCCGGCCCGGGGGCCCAGTACTTC
size: .; J: TRBJ1-5; V: TRBV9; D: TRBD1; CDR3: CASSVGQGGQPQHF; DNA: TGTGCCAGCAGCGTAGGACAGGGGGGTCAGCCCCAGCATTTT
size: .; J: TRBJ2-3; V: TRBV4-1; D: .; CDR3: CASSQERGTDTQYF; DNA: TGCGCCAGCAGCCAAGAGCGTGGCACAGATACGCAGTATTTT
size: .; J: TRBJ2-7; V: TRBV10-3; D: TRBD1; CDR3: CAISETTGHSSYEQYF; DNA: TGTGCCATCAGTGAGACGACAGGGCACAGCTCCTACGAGCAGTACTTC
size: .; J: TRBJ2-3; V: TRBV3-1/TRBV3-2; D: TRBD2; CDR3: CASSPPGLPKDTQYF; DNA: TGTGCCAGCAGCCCCCCGGGACTACCCAAAGATACGCAGTATTTT
size: .; J: TRBJ2-7; V: TRBV5-1; D: .; CDR3: CASSPLATGLHLEQYF; DNA: TGCGCCAGCAGCCCCCTAGCAACCGGACTCCACCTCGAGCAGTACTTC
size: .; J: TRBJ1-2; V: TRBV6-2/TRBV6-3; D: TRBD1; CDR3: CASSYRTGGLANYGYTF; DNA: TGTGCCAGCAGTTACCGGACAGGGGGGTTAGCTAACTATGGCTACACCTTC
size: few; J: TRBJ2-1; V: TRBV7-2; D: TRBD2; CDR3: CASSSRTSGVPNEQFF; DNA: TGTGCCAGCAGCTCCCGGACTAGCGGGGTACCCAATGAGCAGTTCTTC
size: few; J: TRBJ1-1; V: TRBV18; D: .; CDR3: CASSGEVNTEAFF; DNA: TGTGCCAGCTCAGGCGAGGTGAACACTGAAGCTTTCTTT
size: once; J: TRBJ1-6; V: TRBV27; D: TRBD1; CDR3: CASSPPGQEKAASVHSPLHF; DNA: TGTGCCAGCAGTCCCCCGGGACAGGAGAAGGCCGCCTCAGTGCATTCACCCCTCCACTTT
size: .; J: TRBJ1-1; V: TRBV6-4; D: TRBD1; CDR3: CASGTGEEGTEAFF; DNA: TGTGCCAGCGGGACAGGGGAGGAAGGCACTGAAGCTTTCTTT
size: .; J: TRBJ1-4; V: TRBV5-1; D: TRBD1; CDR3: CASSTGTGGNEKLFF; DNA: TGCGCCAGCAGCACCGGGACAGGGGGTAATGAAAAACTGTTTTTT
size: .; J: TRBJ1-2; V: TRBV4-1; D: .; CDR3: CASSQGPSGPRGYGYTF; DNA: TGCGCCAGCAGCCAGGGACCCTCGGGCCCGCGGGGCTATGGCTACACCTTC
size: .; J: TRBJ2-7; V: TRBV5-5; D: TRBD1; CDR3: CASSLAGTGGREQYF; DNA: TGTGCCAGCAGCTTGGCCGGGACAGGGGGTCGGGAGCAGTACTTC
size: few; J: TRBJ2-2; V: TRBV15; D: TRBD1; CDR3: CATRSWDRRTNTGELFF; DNA: TGTGCCACCAGGTCCTGGGACAGGCGAACGAACACCGGGGAGCTGTTTTTT
size: .; J: TRBJ2-1; V: TRBV19; D: TRBD2; CDR3: CASSSHSGVKPHNEQFF; DNA: TGTGCCAGTAGTAGTCATAGCGGGGTTAAACCCCACAATGAGCAGTTCTTC
size: .; J: TRBJ2-1; V: TRBV29-1; D: .; CDR3: CSGGTGPSSYNEQFF; DNA: TGCAGCGGGGGTACAGGTCCGAGCTCCTACAATGAGCAGTTCTTC
size: .; J: TRBJ2-1; V: TRBV4-1; D: .; CDR3: CASSQALTRGVFF; DNA: TGCGCCAGCAGCCAAGCCCTTACTCGCGGGGTGTTCTTC
size: few; J: TRBJ2-1; V: TRBV7-2; D: .; CDR3: CASSLRGYNEQFF; DNA: TGTGCCAGCAGCTTAAGGGGGTACAATGAGCAGTTCTTC
size: .; J: TRBJ1-4; V: TRBV10-3; D: TRBD1; CDR3: CAISGGTGAGGEKLFF; DNA: TGTGCCATCAGTGGAGGGACAGGGGCCGGGGGCGAAAAACTGTTTTTT
size: few; J: TRBJ2-7; V: TRBV6-6; D: .; CDR3: CASSYSSQGGYEQYF; DNA: TGTGCCAGCAGTTACTCGAGCCAGGGGGGCTACGAGCAGTACTTC
size: .; J: TRBJ1-2; V: TRBV10-3; D: TRBD1; CDR3: CAISDPPGTGAYGYTF; DNA: TGTGCCATCAGTGACCCCCCCGGGACAGGGGCCTATGGCTACACCTTC
size: .; J: TRBJ1-1; V: TRBV10-3; D: TRBD1; CDR3: CAIRNDRVTEAFF; DNA: TGTGCCATCAGGAACGACAGGGTCACTGAAGCTTTCTTT
size: .; J: TRBJ1-2; V: TRBV15; D: .; CDR3: CATSPDRNYGYTF; DNA: TGTGCCACCAGCCCAGACAGAAACTATGGCTACACCTTC
size: .; J: TRBJ2-7; V: TRBV30; D: TRBD2; CDR3: CAWSVRGGGYEQYF; DNA: TGTGCCTGGAGTGTACGGGGGGGAGGCTACGAGCAGTACTTC
size: .; J: TRBJ1-1; V: TRBV5-1; D: .; CDR3: CASSLAGRGTEAFF; DNA: TGCGCCAGCAGCTTGGCGGGACGGGGGACTGAAGCTTTCTTT
size: once; J: TRBJ1-1; V: TRBV18; D: .; CDR3: CASSPPPTDQNTEAFF; DNA: TGTGCCAGCTCACCACCCCCGACAGATCAGAACACTGAAGCTTTCTTT
size: .; J: TRBJ2-2; V: TRBV21-1; D: .; CDR3: CASPGGGSTNTGELFF; DNA: TGTGCCAGCCCCGGGGGGGGCAGCACCAACACCGGGGAGCTGTTTTTT
size: .; J: TRBJ2-6; V: TRBV11-2; D: TRBD2; CDR3: CASSHPGGRSGANVLTF; DNA: TGTGCCAGCAGCCACCCGGGGGGACGCTCTGGGGCCAACGTCCTGACTTTC
size: once; J: TRBJ1-4; V: TRBV6-5; D: TRBD1; CDR3: CASSYGTGKLFF; DNA: TGTGCCAGCAGTTACGGGACAGGGAAACTGTTTTTT
size: .; J: TRBJ1-2; V: TRBV4-2; D: .; CDR3: CASSQDPQGGYTF; DNA: TGTGCCAGCAGCCAAGACCCTCAGGGTGGCTACACCTTC
size: .; J: TRBJ1-4; V: TRBV21-1; D: .; CDR3: CASSKAGTGGGEKLFF; DNA: TGTGCCAGCAGCAAAGCCGGGACAGGGGGAGGTGAAAAACTGTTTTTT
size: .; J: TRBJ2-6; V: TRBV5-5; D: TRBD1; CDR3: CASNPGGFSGANVLTF; DNA: TGTGCCAGCAACCCAGGGGGTTTCTCTGGGGCCAACGTCCTGACTTTC
size: .; J: TRBJ2-5; V: TRBV12-3/TRBV12-4; D: .; CDR3: CASSPEAETQYF; DNA: TGTGCCAGCAGCCCCGAAGCAGAGACCCAGTACTTC